This TCR beta chain was observed in a study of blood T cell repertoires in COVID-19 (dated by TCRdb to 2018 to 2020). For the wider study: Samples covering the acute and convalescent phases of COVID-19 were provided by collaborators in the United States, Italy and Spain. The prospective study material was composed of cDNA or gDNA derived from T cells, B-cell-depleted T cells, or PBMCs. The dataset comprised deeply sampled blood TCRbeta repertoires from subjects exposed to, actively infected with, or recovered from COVID-19. The repertoires were released in a freely available public database intended as a resource for research on the immune response to SARS-CoV-2. Samples came from the ongoing ImmuneRACE study (first 160 participants) plus 1,254 subjects from 6 global collaborators. The sample metadata nearly always contained a de-identified subject ID, COVID-19 status, age in years and sex. Where available, HLA class I and class II types were taken from metadata supplied by the sample provider and were not determined by assay-based typing.

Between the V and J ends, shortened by 2 bases and 4 bases respectively, the junction contains 14 bases. CDR1 and CDR2, looked up from the germline V gene, are MNHEY and SVGAGI. From the cysteine up to the phenylalanine, the CDR3 has a length of 16 residues. Only the CDR3 region is kept as DNA, spanning 48 bases read in frame from base 1. The immunoSEQ Assay, a bias-controlled multiplex PCR, was used to amplify TCRbeta CDR3 regions from genomic DNA. In the original analysis: The number of nucleated cells in each sample was estimated by amplification of reference gene primers within the assay. Sequence reads were collapsed and filtered to measure the absolute abundance of every unique TCRbeta CDR3 rearrangement. For each sample, productive Simpson clonality was calculated by taking the square root of Simpson's diversity index across productive rearrangements. TCRdb obtained this table from immuneACCESS and retained in-frame rearrangements with V and J assigned. These tables miss some clones; where compared with another copy, unresolved V genes account for less than half of the shortfall, and the remainder is unexplained. V, J and clone size reflect that table, while D and trimming were determined from the DNA. The sample table lists tens of thousands of clones, approximately 79% of them with a count of one. 15% to 20% of the sample is in the top ten clones.

As for this clone: This clone's antigen is unknown. No base quality information exists; no much larger clone differs at one position.

Summary of the overall study and its limitations: How much clinical and demographic metadata was included differed by source and by participant, and the metadata was provided uncurated.

The collaborating institutions used their own protocols to collect whole blood in K2EDTA tubes. For TCRbeta analysis, collaborators shipped samples as frozen whole blood, isolated PBMCs, or DNA extracted from either of those sample types. The V gene is TRBV6-5 and the J gene is TRBJ2-2, with a weak D call of TRBD1 (6 bases match). The sequence derives from a man in his sixties or seventies with active or convalescent COVID-19. Sequenced sample: peripheral blood. The CDR3: CASSYQGSVLTGELFF. The nucleotide sequence reads as follows: TGTGCCAGCAGTTACCAGGGGTCGGTCCTCACCGGGGAGCTGTTTTTT.